One and the same sample provided the 15 T cell receptor beta chains below, sequenced in a study of T cell repertoires in cytomegalovirus infection (dated 2019 in TCRdb). These receptors have no identified antigens. The intended sense of this specimen's treatment or condition label: in vitro stimulation with specific CMV peptide epitopes to enrich CMV-specific T cells. TCRdb names Illumina HiSeq 1500 as the instrument used. The public reads were reanalyzed by TCRdb: fastp trimming at Q25, MiXCR alignment, in-frame beta chains only. Every entry covers one CDR3 protein and lists the most common genes and DNA from its rows. This sample holds 900,000 to 950,000 distinct CDR3 sequences; less than 40% were observed only once. The ten largest clones represent around 15% of the sample. The sequenced sample was cultured CD8+ T cells from PBMCs, obtained from culture after CMV antigen stimulation. These receptors originate from a human donor in good health (CMV status not recorded). Some clones in this sample may be carry-over from other donors' samples.

The chain recombines TRBV6-1 with TRBJ1-1; a possible D gene is TRBD1 (5 bases). The germline V and J ends were trimmed by 7 bases and 0 bases, with 12 bases remaining between them. Germline V gives CDR1 MNHNS, CDR2 SASEGT. This CDR3 comprises 14 residues. The DNA for the CDR3 is TGTGCCAGCACCATGGGGGGGTTGAACACTGAAGCTTTCTTT. Protein sequence: CASTMGGLNTEAFF.

This clonotype occurred many times. V and J are TRBV7-6 and TRBJ1-1; 10 bases are a match to TRBD1. The V and J ends lost 5 bases and 3 bases, in that order; junction bases with no gene match: 3. In germline, CDR1 is SGHVS, CDR2 FNYEAQ. The CDR3 totals 14 residues. DNA for the CDR3: TGTGCCAGCAGCGACAGGGGGCGGGACACTGAAGCTTTCTTT. It encodes CASSDRGRDTEAFF.

This chain links TRBV28 with TRBJ2-3; D possibly corresponds to TRBD2 (5 bases). The V and J ends lost 3 bases and 0 bases respectively, with 16 bases between them. The CDR3 sequence is 17 residues long. Germline V gives CDR1 MDHEN, CDR2 SYDVKM. The CDR3 loop is CASSLGVESTSTDTQYF. Here the CDR3 DNA reads TGTGCCAGCAGTTTGGGAGTAGAAAGTACTAGCACAGATACGCAGTATTTT.

This chain connects TRBV5-4 to TRBJ1-1; D gene ambiguous. This CDR3 has 15 amino acids. V lost 6 bases to trimming and J lost 1 base, with 16 bases between them. Per the germline V gene, CDR1 is SGHNT and CDR2 is YYREEE (reference sequence). The CDR3 sequence is CASNQGPDRNTEAFF. In DNA form, the CDR3 reads TGTGCCAGCAACCAAGGGCCCGATAGGAACACTGAAGCTTTCTTT.

There are a few counts of this clonotype. The genes are TRBV10-3 and TRBJ2-2, with 9 bases fitting TRBD2. Germline V CDR1 and CDR2: ENHRY, SYGVKD. The V and J ends lost 1 base and 3 bases, in that order; junction bases with no gene match: 18. The CDR3 extends over 21 amino acids. CDR3 protein: CAISEFSSGGRNPSDTGELFF. The CDR3 region has the DNA TGTGCCATCAGTGAGTTCTCAAGCGGGGGGCGGAACCCTTCCGACACCGGGGAGCTGTTTTTT.

The chain has TRBV15 and TRBJ2-3; D is undetermined. Germline lookup yields CDR1 LNHNV and CDR2 YYDKDF (reference sequence). V dropped 1 base and J dropped 4 bases, with 9 bases sitting between them. The CDR3 consists of 14 residues. The CDR3 loop reads CATSRVALADTQYF. The CDR3 nucleotides are TGTGCCACCAGCAGAGTGGCATTGGCAGATACGCAGTATTTT.

The gene calls are TRBV4-2 and TRBJ2-1; TRBD1 aligns across 10 bases. Losses at the gene ends were 4 bases for V and 4 bases for J; bases not matched to a gene: 19. CDR1 LGHNA and CDR2 YNFKEQ come from the germline V gene. The CDR3 length is 20 residues. The CDR3 loop reads CASSPHPRDRGISGYNEQFF. In nucleotides, the CDR3 is TGTGCCAGCAGCCCACACCCCCGGGACAGGGGAATTTCGGGGTACAATGAGCAGTTCTTC.

V gene TRBV19 combines with J gene TRBJ2-3; D remains ambiguous. CDR1 and CDR2 (germline): LNHDA, SQIVND (reference sequence). The CDR3 contains 15 residues. V gave up 2 bases and J gave up 0 bases, with 9 bases separating them. The CDR3 sequence is CASSITGISTDTQYF. CDR3 nucleotide sequence: TGTGCCAGTAGTATAACCGGAATAAGCACAGATACGCAGTATTTT.

This clonotype was seen at least ten times. This chain connects TRBV7-2 to TRBJ1-2; D gene unclear. Trimming took 6 bases from V and 6 from J, leaving 17 bases between them. The germline V gene has CDR1 SGHTA and CDR2 FQGNSA. This CDR3 is built from 14 residues. The CDR3 nucleotides are TGTGCCAGCAGGGGCGAAGGGTCCTACCATGGCTACACCTTC. This codes for CASRGEGSYHGYTF.

There are a few counts of this clonotype. The chain employs TRBV10-3 and TRBJ2-7; 12 nucleotides agree with TRBD2. V gave up 6 bases and J gave up 7 bases; unmatched junction bases: 10. The CDR3 runs 15 residues. Germline V gene data show CDR1 as ENHRY and CDR2 as SYGVKD. The DNA of the CDR3 is TGTGCCATCAGCCCCTTTGGACTAGCGGGAAAAGAGCAGTACGTC. Translation: CAISPFGLAGKEQYV.

This clonotype was seen ten or more times. The CDR3 sequence: CASSRIGRDTANFSYEQYF. DNA of the CDR3: TGTGCCAGCAGTCGAATAGGCCGGGACACCGCCAATTTTTCCTACGAGCAGTACTTC. The chain joins TRBV7-9 to TRBJ2-7; possible D gene TRBD1, 6 bases. Between the trimmed V and J ends, which lost 6 bases and 1 base, there was a span of 28 bases. The CDR3 sequence is 19 residues long. CDR1 is SEHNR and CDR2 is FQNEAQ in the germline V gene (reference sequence).

V is TRBV6-6 and J is TRBJ2-7; TRBD1 aligns across 10 bases. This CDR3 region has 21 residues. Germline V gene data show CDR1 as MNHNY and CDR2 as SVGAGI (reference sequence). This chain's CDR3 is CVSSYTSPTGGVWGSSYEQYV. DNA for the CDR3: TGTGTCAGCAGTTACACCTCCCCGACAGGGGGCGTTTGGGGGAGCTCCTACGAGCAGTACGTC.

The CDR3 DNA reads TGTGCCAGCAGCCGGCCTGAGAACACTGAAGCTTTCTTT. This codes for CASSRPENTEAFF. V usage is TRBV7-9 and J usage is TRBJ1-1; D gene ambiguous. V lost 5 bases and J 1 base, leaving 8 bases between the germline ends. The germline gives CDR1 SEHNR, CDR2 FQNEAQ (reference sequence). The CDR3 sequence is 13 residues long.

This clonotype turned up a few times. The rearrangement joins TRBV7-8 to TRBJ2-1; D uncertain. With 4 bases removed from V and 2 bases from J, the gap between germline ends came to 21 bases. This CDR3 has 18 amino acids. Germline-derived CDR1 and CDR2 are SGHVS and FQNEAQ. The CDR3 loop reads CASSSALRYDSAYNEQFF. Written as DNA, the CDR3 is TGTGCCAGCAGCTCGGCTTTGCGTTATGACTCGGCCTACAATGAGCAGTTCTTC. The full variable domain, with the rest looked up from reference TRBV7-8 and TRBJ2-1, is GAGVSQSPRYKVAKRGQDVALRCDPISGHVSLFWYQQALGQGPEFLTYFQNEAQLDKSGLPSDRFFAERPEGSVSTLKIQRTQQEDSAVYLCASSSALRYDSAYNEQFFGPGTRLTVL.

Only a few counts were recorded for this clonotype. The genes are TRBV16 and TRBJ1-2; the D gene is possibly TRBD1 (5 bases). The CDR3 runs 17 residues. Trimming stripped 0 bases from V and 3 bases from J, with 17 bases between. CDR1 and CDR2 from the germline V gene are KGHSY and FQNENV. As DNA, the CDR3 is TGTGCCAGCAGCCAATCCCCTCACGGGGGAACGGACTATGGCTACACCTTC. Protein: CASSQSPHGGTDYGYTF. Full variable domain (outside the CDR3, taken from reference TRBV16 and TRBJ1-2): GEEVAQTPKHLVRGEGQKAKLYCAPIKGHSYVFWYQQVLKNEFKFLISFQNENVFDETGMPKERFSAKCLPNSPCSLEIQATKLEDSAVYFCASSQSPHGGTDYGYTFGSGTRLTVV.